The 4 T cell receptor beta chains given below trace back to one sample, sequenced in a study of CD8 T cells in Susac syndrome. RNA, at about 0.5 to 1 ug, was reverse transcribed with random hexamers. TCRdb itself ran the immunoSEQ multiplex PCR reads through MiXCR, one entry per CDR3 protein. The sample carries about 140,000 distinct CDR3 sequences, 95% recorded once. Sequenced: CD4+ T cells from PBMCs. The receptors originated from a human donor with Susac syndrome.

This sequence joins TRBV3-1 and TRBJ2-6, with a weak D call TRBD2 (6 bases). The CDR3 is 17 residues long. Trimming removed 3 bases at V and 0 bases at J, with 12 bases between. Germline V gene sequence: CDR1 LGHDT, CDR2 YNNKEL (reference sequence). This CDR3 reads CASSQGGLLSGANVLTF. The CDR3 nucleotides are TGTGCCAGCAGCCAGGGGGGACTCCTCTCTGGGGCCAACGTCCTGACTTTC. The full variable domain, in which reference TRBV3-1 and TRBJ2-6 provide the parts outside the CDR3, is DTAVSQTPKYLVTQMGNDKSIKCEQNLGHDTMYWYKQDSKKFLKIMFSYNNKELIINETVPNRFSPKSPDKAHLNLHINSLELGDSAVYFCASSQGGLLSGANVLTFGAGSRLTVL.

V and J are TRBV7-2 and TRBJ2-4, with D tentatively TRBD1 or TRBD2 (5 bases each). The CDR3 extends over 14 amino acids. Germline V gene sequence: CDR1 SGHTA, CDR2 FQGNSA. Trimming took off 5 bases at V and 3 bases at J, with 11 bases between the two ends. The CDR3 nucleotides are TGTGCCAGCAGCCCCCGGGGCCTCAAAAACATTCAGTACTTC. The encoded protein is CASSPRGLKNIQYF.

The chain combines TRBV30 with TRBJ2-7, with 9 bases that match TRBD1. Trimming removed 5 bases from V and 2 bases from J; junction bases left unmatched: 1. CDR3 length equals 12 residues. The V gene's germline CDR1 is GTSNPN and CDR2 SVGIG (reference sequence). DNA for the CDR3: TGTGCCTGGGGGACAGGGCCCTACGAGCAGTACTTC. The encoded protein is CAWGTGPYEQYF.

The chain couples TRBV7-9 to TRBJ2-1, with D possibly matching TRBD2 (5 bases). V lost 6 bases and J lost 9, with 12 bases in between. In germline, CDR1 is SEHNR, CDR2 FQNEAQ (reference sequence). This CDR3 region has 12 residues. The CDR3 DNA reads as TGTGCCAGCAGTCTACTAGACTTTGAGCAGTTCTTC. Translation: CASSLLDFEQFF. Drawing the rest from reference TRBV7-9 and TRBJ2-1, the complete variable domain is DTGVSQNPRHKITKRGQNVTFRCDPISEHNRLYWYRQTLGQGPEFLTYFQNEAQLEKSRLLSDRFSAERPKGSFSTLEIQRTEQGDSAMYLCASSLLDFEQFFGPGTRLTVL.